This T cell receptor (beta chain) is drawn from a study of cytomegalovirus exposure and HLA in healthy donors. Findings and limits, study-wide: Cytomegalovirus association was assigned to approximately 180 TCR beta chains.

60 Vbeta and 13 Jbeta primers were used in PCR. The protocol was immunoSEQ multiplex PCR, while the TCRdb copy is restricted to in-frame clones and leaves out a portion. Here the sample spans 130,000 to 150,000 clones, over 70% being singletons. With regard to this clone: Its specificity is unknown.

CDR1 and CDR2 from the germline V gene are MGHRA and YSYEKL. This CDR3 has 17 amino acids. V lost 1 base and J lost 0, with 14 bases in between. The genes are TRBV4-1 and TRBJ2-3; perhaps TRBD2 as D (5 bases). The clonotype was recovered from a male donor in good health and CMV-seronegative. The sequenced sample was PBMCs. CDR3 in amino acids: CASSQGIRGPSTDTQYF. The CDR3 bases are TGCGCCAGCAGCCAAGGCATCCGGGGTCCTAGCACAGATACGCAGTATTTT.